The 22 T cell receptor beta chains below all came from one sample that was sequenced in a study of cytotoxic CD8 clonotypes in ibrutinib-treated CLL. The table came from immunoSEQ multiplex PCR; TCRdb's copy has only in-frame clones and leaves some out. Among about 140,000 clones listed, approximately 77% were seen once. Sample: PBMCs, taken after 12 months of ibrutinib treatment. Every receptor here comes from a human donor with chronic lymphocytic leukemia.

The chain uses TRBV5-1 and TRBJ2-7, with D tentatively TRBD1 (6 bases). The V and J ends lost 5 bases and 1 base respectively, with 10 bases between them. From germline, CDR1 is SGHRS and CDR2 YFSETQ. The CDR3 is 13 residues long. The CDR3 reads CASRLTGSYEQYF. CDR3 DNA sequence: TGCGCCAGCAGACTCACAGGGTCCTACGAGCAGTACTTC.

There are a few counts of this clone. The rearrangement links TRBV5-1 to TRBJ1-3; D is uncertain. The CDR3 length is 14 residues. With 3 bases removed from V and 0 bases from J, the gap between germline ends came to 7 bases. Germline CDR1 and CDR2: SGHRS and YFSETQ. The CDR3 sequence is CASSWGGSGNTIYF. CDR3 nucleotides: TGCGCCAGCAGCTGGGGTGGCTCTGGAAACACCATATATTTT. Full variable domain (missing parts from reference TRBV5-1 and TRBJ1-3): KAGVTQTPRYLIKTRGQQVTLSCSPISGHRSVSWYQQTPGQGLQFLFEYFSETQRNKGNFPGRFSGRQFSNSRSEMNVSTLELGDSALYLCASSWGGSGNTIYFGEGSWLTVV.

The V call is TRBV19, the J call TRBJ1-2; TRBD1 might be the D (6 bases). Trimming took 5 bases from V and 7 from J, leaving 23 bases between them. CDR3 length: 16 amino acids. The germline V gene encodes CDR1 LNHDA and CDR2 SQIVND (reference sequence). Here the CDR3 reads CASSEAGTRRAAGYTF. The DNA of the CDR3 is TGTGCCAGTAGTGAAGCTGGGACACGACGAGCGGCTGGCTACACCTTC.

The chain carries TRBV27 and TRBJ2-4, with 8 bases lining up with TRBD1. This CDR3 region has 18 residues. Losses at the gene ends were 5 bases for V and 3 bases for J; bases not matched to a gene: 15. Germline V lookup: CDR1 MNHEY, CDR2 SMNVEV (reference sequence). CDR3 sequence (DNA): TGTGCCAGCAGTACGGCATTCGACAGGGGCGCTGACAAAAACATTCAGTACTTC. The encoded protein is CASSTAFDRGADKNIQYF.

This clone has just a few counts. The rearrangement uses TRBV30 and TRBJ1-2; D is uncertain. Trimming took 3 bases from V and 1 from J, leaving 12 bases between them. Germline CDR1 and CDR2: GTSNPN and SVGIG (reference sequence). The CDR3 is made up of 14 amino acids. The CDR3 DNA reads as TGTGCCTGGAGCCGCACAGTAGATAACTATGGCTACACCTTC. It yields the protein CAWSRTVDNYGYTF.

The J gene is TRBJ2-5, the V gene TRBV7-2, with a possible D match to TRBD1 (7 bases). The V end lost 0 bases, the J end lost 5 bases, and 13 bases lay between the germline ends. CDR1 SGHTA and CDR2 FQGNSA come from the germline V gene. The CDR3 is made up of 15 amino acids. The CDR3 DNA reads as TGTGCCAGCAGCTTAGCGAAATCAGGGGGGGAGACCCAGTACTTC. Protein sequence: CASSLAKSGGETQYF.

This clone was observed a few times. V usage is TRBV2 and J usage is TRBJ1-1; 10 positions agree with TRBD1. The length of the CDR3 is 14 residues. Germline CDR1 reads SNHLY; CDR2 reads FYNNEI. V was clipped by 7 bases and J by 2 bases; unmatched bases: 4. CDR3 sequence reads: CASKGTGANTEAFF. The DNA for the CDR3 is TGTGCCAGCAAGGGGACAGGGGCAAACACTGAAGCTTTCTTT.

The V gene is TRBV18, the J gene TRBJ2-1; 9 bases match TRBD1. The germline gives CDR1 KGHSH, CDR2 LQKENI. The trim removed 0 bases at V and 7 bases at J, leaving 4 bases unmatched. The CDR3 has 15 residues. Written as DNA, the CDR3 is TGTGCCAGCTCACCACCGGGACAGGGCTTTAATGAGCAGTTCTTC. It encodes CASSPPGQGFNEQFF.

CDR3 in DNA: TGTGCCAGCAGTCCCGGGGGTCATGAAAAACTGTTTTTT. This sequence encodes CASSPGGHEKLFF. The chain recombines TRBV28 with TRBJ1-4, with a tentative D call TRBD1 (5 bases). The CDR3 consists of 13 residues. V lost 5 bases to trimming and J lost 6 bases, with 10 bases between them. The V gene's germline CDR1 is MDHEN and CDR2 SYDVKM. The full variable domain, completed using reference TRBV28 and TRBJ1-4, is DVKVTQSSRYLVKRTGEKVFLECVQDMDHENMFWYRQDPGLGLRLIYFSYDVKMKEKGDIPEGYSVSREKKERFSLILESASTNQTSMYLCASSPGGHEKLFFGSGTQLSVL.

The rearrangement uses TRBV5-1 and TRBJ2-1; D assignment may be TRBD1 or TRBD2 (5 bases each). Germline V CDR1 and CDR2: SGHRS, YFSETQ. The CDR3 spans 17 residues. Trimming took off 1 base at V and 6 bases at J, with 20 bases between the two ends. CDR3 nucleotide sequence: TGCGCCAGCAGCTTGTTAGGGGAGAGGTATCTCCCCAATGAGCAGTTCTTC. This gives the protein CASSLLGERYLPNEQFF.

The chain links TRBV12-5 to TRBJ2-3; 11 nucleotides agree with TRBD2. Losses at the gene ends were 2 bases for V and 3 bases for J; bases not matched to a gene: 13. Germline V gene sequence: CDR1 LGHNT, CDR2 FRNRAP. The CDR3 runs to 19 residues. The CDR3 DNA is TGTGCTAGTGGTTTGACCTTATTCACTAGCGGGAGCGGAACAGATACGCAGTATTTT. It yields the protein CASGLTLFTSGSGTDTQYF.

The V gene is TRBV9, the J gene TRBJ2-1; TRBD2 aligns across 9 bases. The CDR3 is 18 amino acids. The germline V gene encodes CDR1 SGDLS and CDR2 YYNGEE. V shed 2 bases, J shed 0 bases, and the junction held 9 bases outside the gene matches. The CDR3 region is CASSVSTSGSISYNEQFF. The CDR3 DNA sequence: TGTGCCAGCAGCGTCTCAACTAGCGGGTCGATCTCCTACAATGAGCAGTTCTTC.

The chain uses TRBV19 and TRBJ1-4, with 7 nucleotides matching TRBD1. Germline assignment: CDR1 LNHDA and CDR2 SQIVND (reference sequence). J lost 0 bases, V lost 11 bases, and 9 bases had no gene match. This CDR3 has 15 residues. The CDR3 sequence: CAAQQGTATNEKLFF. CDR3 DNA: TGTGCCGCTCAACAGGGGACTGCAACTAATGAAAAACTGTTTTTT. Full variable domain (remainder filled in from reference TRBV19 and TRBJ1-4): DGGITQSPKYLFRKEGQNVTLSCEQNLNHDAMYWYRQDPGQGLRLIYYSQIVNDFQKGDIAEGYSVSREKKESFPLTVTSAQKNPTAFYLCAAQQGTATNEKLFFGSGTQLSVL.

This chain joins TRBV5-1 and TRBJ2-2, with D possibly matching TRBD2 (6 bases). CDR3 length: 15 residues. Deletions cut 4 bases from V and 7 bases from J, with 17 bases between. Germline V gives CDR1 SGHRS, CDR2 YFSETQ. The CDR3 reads CASSLTSGTDGELFF. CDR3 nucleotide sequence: TGCGCCAGCAGCCTGACTAGTGGGACGGACGGGGAGCTGTTTTTT.

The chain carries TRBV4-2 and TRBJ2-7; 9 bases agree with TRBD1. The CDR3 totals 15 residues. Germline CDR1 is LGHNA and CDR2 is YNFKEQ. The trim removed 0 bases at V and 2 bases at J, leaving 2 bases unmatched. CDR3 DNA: TGTGCCAGCAGCCAAGAACGACAGGGGGCCTACGAGCAGTACTTC. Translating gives CASSQERQGAYEQYF.

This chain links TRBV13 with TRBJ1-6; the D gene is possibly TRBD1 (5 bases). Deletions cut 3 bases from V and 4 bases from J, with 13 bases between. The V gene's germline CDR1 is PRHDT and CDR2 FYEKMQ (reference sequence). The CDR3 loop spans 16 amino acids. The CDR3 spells CASSFVEGAYNSPLHF. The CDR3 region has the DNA TGTGCCAGCAGCTTTGTTGAAGGGGCTTATAATTCACCCCTCCACTTT.

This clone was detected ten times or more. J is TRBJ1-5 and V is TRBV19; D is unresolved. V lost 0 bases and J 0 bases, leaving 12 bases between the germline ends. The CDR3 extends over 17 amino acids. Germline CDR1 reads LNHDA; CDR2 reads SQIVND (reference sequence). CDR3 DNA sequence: TGTGCCAGTAGTATAGATGGCGACGGATATAGCAATCAGCCCCAGCATTTT. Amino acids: CASSIDGDGYSNQPQHF.

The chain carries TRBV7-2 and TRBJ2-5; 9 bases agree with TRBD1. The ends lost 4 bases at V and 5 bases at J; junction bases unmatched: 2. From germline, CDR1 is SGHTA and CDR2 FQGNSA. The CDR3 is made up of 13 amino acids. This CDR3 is CASSWTGVETQYF. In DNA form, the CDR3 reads TGTGCCAGCAGCTGGACAGGGGTGGAGACCCAGTACTTC.

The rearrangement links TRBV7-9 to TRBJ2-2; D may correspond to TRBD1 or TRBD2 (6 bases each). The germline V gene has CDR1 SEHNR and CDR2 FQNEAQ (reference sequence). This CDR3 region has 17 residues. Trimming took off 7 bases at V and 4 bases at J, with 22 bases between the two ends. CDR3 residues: CASNQGGSGRGTGELFF. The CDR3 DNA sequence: TGTGCCAGCAACCAAGGGGGGAGCGGGCGAGGCACCGGGGAGCTGTTTTTT.

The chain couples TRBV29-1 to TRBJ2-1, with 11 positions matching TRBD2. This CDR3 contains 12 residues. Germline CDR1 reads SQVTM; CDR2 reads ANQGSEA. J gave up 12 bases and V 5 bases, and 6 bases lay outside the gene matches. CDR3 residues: CSVYSGGAGQFF. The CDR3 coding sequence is TGCAGCGTTTATAGCGGGGGGGCCGGGCAGTTCTTC.

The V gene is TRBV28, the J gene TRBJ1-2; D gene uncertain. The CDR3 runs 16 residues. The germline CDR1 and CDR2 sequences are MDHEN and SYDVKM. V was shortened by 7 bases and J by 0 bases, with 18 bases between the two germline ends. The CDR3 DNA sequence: TGTGCCAGCACCCTGCTGGGTCTCGGAACTAACTATGGCTACACCTTC. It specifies CASTLLGLGTNYGYTF.

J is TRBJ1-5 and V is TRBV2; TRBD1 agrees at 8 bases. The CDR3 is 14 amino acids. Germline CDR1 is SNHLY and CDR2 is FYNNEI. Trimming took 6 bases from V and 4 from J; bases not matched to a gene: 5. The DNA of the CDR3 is TGTGCCAGCAGAGGGACAGGCGGAAATCAGCCCCAGCATTTT. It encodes CASRGTGGNQPQHF.